This T cell receptor (beta chain) was captured in a study of response to subunit inactivated influenza vaccine. This CDR3 is 13 amino acids long. V shed 5 bases and J shed 10 bases, with 15 bases lying between them. From germline, CDR1 is SEHNR and CDR2 FQNEAQ (reference sequence). TCRdb processed the RT-PCR reads anew with MiXCR; each CDR3 protein has one entry. The table has about 530,000 distinct CDR3 sequences, 10% to 15% seen once. Comment on this clonotype: Its antigen is still unknown.

Study observations and caveats: Authors suggested each seasonal influenza vaccination recruits few new T cells.

The chain combines TRBV7-9 with TRBJ2-1; D might be TRBD1 (6 bases). The starting material was PBMCs from blood, obtained on the day of vaccination. This TCR was sampled from a man aged 45-65 years who received an inactivated influenza vaccine. In DNA, the CDR3 is TGTGCCAGCAGCATGGACAGCCTAGGGGAGCAGTTCTTC. Its translation: CASSMDSLGEQFF.